These T cell receptor beta chains were read from a single sample in a study of cytomegalovirus exposure and HLA in healthy donors. Repertoires were generated with immunoSEQ multiplex PCR, while TCRdb's copy carries only in-frame clones and drops some. The top ten clones hold 9% to 9.5% of a sample with 130,000 or so clones, around 75% of them seen once. Sequencing was performed on PBMCs. The source of these receptors is a woman in her fifties or sixties in good health and CMV-seropositive. CDR3s include the opening cysteine and the closing phenylalanine or tryptophan. D genes are given only for firm matches. Clone size is shown for a subset of rows, as once, few, many or a class of expanded clone.

D gene: .; J gene: TRBJ2-1; V gene: TRBV5-4; clone size: .; CDR3 DNA: TGTGCCAGCAGCTTTTCCAGCTCCTACAATGAGCAGTTCTTC; CDR3 protein: CASSFSSSYNEQFF
D gene: TRBD1; J gene: TRBJ2-7; V gene: TRBV5-1; clone size: .; CDR3 DNA: TGCGCCAGCAGCACTACCGGGACAGGGGTCGAGCAGTACTTC; CDR3 protein: CASSTTGTGVEQYF
D gene: .; J gene: TRBJ2-7; V gene: TRBV12-5; clone size: .; CDR3 DNA: TGTGCTAGTGGTTTGGGAGCACACGAGCAGTACTTC; CDR3 protein: CASGLGAHEQYF
D gene: TRBD2; J gene: TRBJ2-7; V gene: TRBV7-3; clone size: .; CDR3 DNA: TGTGCCAGCAGCTTTCAGGCGGGGGGTTCCTACGAGCAGTACTTC; CDR3 protein: CASSFQAGGSYEQYF
D gene: TRBD1; J gene: TRBJ1-2; V gene: TRBV5-6; clone size: .; CDR3 DNA: TGTGCCAGCAGCCCAAAAATCGGGACAGTATATGGCTACACCTTC; CDR3 protein: CASSPKIGTVYGYTF
D gene: TRBD1; J gene: TRBJ1-1; V gene: TRBV5-1; clone size: .; CDR3 DNA: TGCGCCAGCAGCTGGGCAGGGGGCACTGAAGCTTTCTTT; CDR3 protein: CASSWAGGTEAFF
D gene: TRBD2; J gene: TRBJ2-3; V gene: TRBV7-2; clone size: .; CDR3 DNA: TGTGCCAGCAGCTTAGCCTCGACTAGCGGAGCAGGGACGCAGTATTTT; CDR3 protein: CASSLASTSGAGTQYF
D gene: TRBD2; J gene: TRBJ2-1; V gene: TRBV5-4; clone size: .; CDR3 DNA: TGTGCCAGCAGCTTGGGTCGGACTAGCGGGAGGAATGAGCAGTTCTTC; CDR3 protein: CASSLGRTSGRNEQFF
D gene: .; J gene: TRBJ2-5; V gene: TRBV4-3; clone size: .; CDR3 DNA: TGCGCCAGCAGCCAAGGGTATGGGGCCGGCGGAGAGACCCAGTACTTC; CDR3 protein: CASSQGYGAGGETQYF
D gene: .; J gene: TRBJ1-5; V gene: TRBV11-2; clone size: .; CDR3 DNA: TGTGCCAGCAGCTTAGATGCAGTTCAGCCCCAGCATTTT; CDR3 protein: CASSLDAVQPQHF
D gene: .; J gene: TRBJ1-5; V gene: TRBV5-5; clone size: .; CDR3 DNA: TGTGCCAGCAGCTTGGTTGACAGCCCAAGTAATCAGCCCCAGCATTTT; CDR3 protein: CASSLVDSPSNQPQHF
D gene: TRBD1; J gene: TRBJ1-5; V gene: TRBV10-3; clone size: .; CDR3 DNA: TGTGCCATCAGTTTTGGGGACAGAGATCAGCCCCAGCATTTT; CDR3 protein: CAISFGDRDQPQHF
D gene: TRBD1; J gene: TRBJ2-1; V gene: TRBV10-3; clone size: few; CDR3 DNA: TGTGCCATCAGTGGTGAGGGACAGGGGGCGGGTGAGCAGTTCTTC; CDR3 protein: CAISGEGQGAGEQFF
D gene: .; J gene: TRBJ1-2; V gene: TRBV18; clone size: .; CDR3 DNA: TGTGCCAGCTCACCATCTACGGGAGCTAACTATGGCTACACCTTC; CDR3 protein: CASSPSTGANYGYTF
D gene: .; J gene: TRBJ2-2; V gene: TRBV5-1; clone size: .; CDR3 DNA: TGCGCCAGCGGCGGAATTTCGAACACCGGGGAGCTGTTTTTT; CDR3 protein: CASGGISNTGELFF